This T cell receptor beta chain appears in the sequencing data of a study of blood T cell repertoires in COVID-19. Study-wide background: Samples came from the United States, Italy and Spain, spanning acute and convalescent COVID-19.

Trimming removed 3 bases from V and 0 bases from J, with 9 bases in between. This CDR3 has 16 residues. Per the germline V gene, CDR1 is LGHDT and CDR2 is YNNKEL (reference sequence). Original methodology: Reference gene primers were amplified, and this amplification served to estimate nucleated cell counts. TCRdb's table, derived via immunoSEQ multiplex PCR, lists solely in-frame clones and lacks some. V, J and clone size are those of that table, while D and trimming were read from the DNA. This table has more than 40,000 clones, about 85% appearing once. This TCR was sampled from a man aged 60-69 years with acute or convalescent COVID-19. Material for sequencing was peripheral blood. The genes are TRBV3-1 (or the pseudogene TRBV3-2) and TRBJ1-6; unclear D gene. The CDR3 is CASSQMTYSYNSPLHF. CDR3 coding DNA: TGTGCCAGCAGCCAGATGACATACTCCTATAATTCACCCCTCCACTTT.